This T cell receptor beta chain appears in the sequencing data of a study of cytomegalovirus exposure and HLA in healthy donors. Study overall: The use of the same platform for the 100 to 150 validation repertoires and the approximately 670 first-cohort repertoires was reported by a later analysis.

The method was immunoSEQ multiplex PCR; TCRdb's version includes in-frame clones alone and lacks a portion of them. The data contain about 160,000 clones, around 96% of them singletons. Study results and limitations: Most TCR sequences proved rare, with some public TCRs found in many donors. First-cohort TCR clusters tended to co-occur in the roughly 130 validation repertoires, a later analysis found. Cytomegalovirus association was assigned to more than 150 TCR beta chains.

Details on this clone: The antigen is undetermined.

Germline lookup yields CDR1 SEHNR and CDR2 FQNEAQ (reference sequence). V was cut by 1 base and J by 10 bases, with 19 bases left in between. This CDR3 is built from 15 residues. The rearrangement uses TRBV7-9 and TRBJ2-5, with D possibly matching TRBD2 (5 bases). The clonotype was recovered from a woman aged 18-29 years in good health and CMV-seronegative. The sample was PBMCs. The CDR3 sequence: CASSLEVRHQRDQYF. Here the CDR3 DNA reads TGTGCCAGCAGCTTAGAGGTCCGCCACCAGAGGGACCAGTACTTC.